This T cell receptor (beta chain) was captured by sequencing in a study of graft-versus-host responses after intestinal transplantation. In the study overall: As for transplant type, recipients had multivisceral, liver-intestinal, or isolated intestinal grafts.

TCRdb's copy holds only in-frame clones and misses some; the assay was immunoSEQ multiplex PCR. The sample comprises about 82,000 clones, 91% of which are singletons, and roughly 0.1% rests with the top ten. General study results and limits: Allograft clonal ratios (graft-versus-host to host-versus-graft) were high in patients who had graft-donor T cell macrochimerism. Association was observed between peak circulating GvH clone levels and early post-transplant HvG declines.

Concerning this clone: Antigen: not known.

The sequenced sample was unstimulated CD4+ T cells sorted from spleen or lymph node cells, obtained before intestinal transplant. The TCR was taken from a human donor who received an intestinal transplant.

Here the CDR3 reads CASSLGRVDEAFF. The CDR3 DNA sequence: TGTGCCAGCAGCTTAGGCAGGGTGGATGAAGCTTTCTTT. The chain is built from TRBV7-9 and TRBJ1-1, with a weak D call TRBD1 (5 bases). The CDR3 length is 13 residues. V lost 1 base, J lost 7 bases, and 10 bases lay in between. Germline CDR1 and CDR2: SEHNR and FQNEAQ (reference sequence).